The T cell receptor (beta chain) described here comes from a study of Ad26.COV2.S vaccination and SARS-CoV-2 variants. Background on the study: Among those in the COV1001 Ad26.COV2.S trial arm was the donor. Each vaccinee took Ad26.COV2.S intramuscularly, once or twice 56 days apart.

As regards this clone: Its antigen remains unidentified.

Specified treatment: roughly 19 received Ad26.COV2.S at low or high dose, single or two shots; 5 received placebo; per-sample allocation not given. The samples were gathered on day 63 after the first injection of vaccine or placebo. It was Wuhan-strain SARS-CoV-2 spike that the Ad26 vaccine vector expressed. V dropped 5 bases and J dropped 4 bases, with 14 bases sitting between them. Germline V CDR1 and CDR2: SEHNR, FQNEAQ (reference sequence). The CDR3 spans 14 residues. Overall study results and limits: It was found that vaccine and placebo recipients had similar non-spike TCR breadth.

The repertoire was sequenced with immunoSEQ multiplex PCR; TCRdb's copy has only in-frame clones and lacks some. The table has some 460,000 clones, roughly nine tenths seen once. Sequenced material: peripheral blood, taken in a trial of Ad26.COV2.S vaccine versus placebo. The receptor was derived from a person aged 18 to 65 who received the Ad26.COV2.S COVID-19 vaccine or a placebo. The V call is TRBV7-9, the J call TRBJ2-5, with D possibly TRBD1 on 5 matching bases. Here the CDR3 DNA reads TGTGCCAGCAGCGTAGGGCAGGGCACAGAGACCCAGTACTTC. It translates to CASSVGQGTETQYF.